The clone carrying this T cell receptor beta chain is termed large. Its antigen is not identified. The data originate from a study of long-term antiretroviral therapy in people with HIV. The libraries were made with immunoSEQ v3.0 at survey level. TCRdb's table, derived via immunoSEQ multiplex PCR, lists solely in-frame clones and lacks some. The data contain about 25,000 clones, approximately 83% of them singletons. Trimming cost V 0 bases and J 8 bases, with 8 bases left between them. This CDR3 comprises 13 residues. The germline V gene encodes CDR1 MNHNY and CDR2 SVGAGI (reference sequence). Researchers secured at least one pre-ART and at least two post-ART PBMC samples from each donor. Findings and limits, study-wide: Repertoires from HIV showed CDR3 length ranges narrower than those of controls. Data on ART adherence, viral resistance or therapy changes were unavailable.

The sequenced sample was unsorted PBMCs, obtained 1.2 years after starting antiretroviral therapy. The receptor was isolated from a man aged 45 to 65 with HIV. The chain has TRBV6-6 and TRBJ1-3, with a possible D match to TRBD1 (5 bases). As DNA, the CDR3 is TGTGCCAGCAGTTACTCGGGGGAGGACACCATATATTTT. This encodes CASSYSGEDTIYF.